Presented here are 11 T cell receptor beta chains from one specimen sequenced in a study of blood T cell repertoires in COVID-19 (dated by TCRdb to the early 2020s). Receptors were amplified or captured by the immunoSEQ multiplex PCR assay. TCRdb retrieved this table from immuneACCESS and kept in-frame rearrangements only. Not all clones are present; in checked studies, unresolved V genes account for under half, and no reason is known for the remainder. The sample records about 240,000 clones, around 86% of which are singletons. Jointly, the top ten make up approximately 7.2% of the sample. The sequencing sample was made of peripheral blood. These receptors were obtained from a woman in her 70s with active or convalescent COVID-19.

The chain carries TRBV24-1 and TRBJ2-1, with TRBD1 matching 9 bases. Germline CDR1 reads KGHDR; CDR2 reads SFDVKD. This CDR3 spans 17 amino acids. Trimming took 0 bases from V and 0 from J; bases not matched to a gene: 2. The CDR3, as DNA: TGTGCCACCAGTGATTTGGGGACAGGGTTCTCCTACAATGAGCAGTTCTTC. It codes for CATSDLGTGFSYNEQFF.

Turning to this clone: The same CDR3 arises from other DNA sequences in this sample as well. V usage is TRBV18 and J usage is TRBJ1-5; perhaps TRBD1 as D (5 bases). Trimming left V 4 bases short and J 7 bases short, with 14 bases between. The V gene's germline CDR1 is KGHSH and CDR2 LQKENI. The CDR3 has 14 amino acids. The CDR3, as DNA: TGTGCCAGCTCACTTCAGGGCGGGGACCAGCCCCAGCATTTT. Translating gives CASSLQGGDQPQHF.

The chain links TRBV19 to TRBJ2-1; possibly TRBD2 for D (5 bases). With 3 bases removed from V and 7 bases from J, the gap between germline ends came to 10 bases. The germline V gene encodes CDR1 LNHDA and CDR2 SQIVND (reference sequence). The CDR3 sequence is 13 residues long. CDR3 protein: CASSIREGNEQFF. The CDR3 DNA sequence: TGTGCCAGTAGTATTAGAGAGGGAAATGAGCAGTTCTTC. The full variable domain, completed using reference TRBV19 and TRBJ2-1, is DGGITQSPKYLFRKEGQNVTLSCEQNLNHDAMYWYRQDPGQGLRLIYYSQIVNDFQKGDIAEGYSVSREKKESFPLTVTSAQKNPTAFYLCASSIREGNEQFFGPGTRLTVL.

The chain has TRBV11-2 and TRBJ1-4; no clear D gene. Germline V gene sequence: CDR1 SGHAT, CDR2 FQNNGV. The CDR3 spans 15 residues. The ends were cut back, 0 bases at V and 5 bases at J, with 10 bases in the middle. The DNA for the CDR3 is TGTGCCAGCAGCTTAGATCCCGGAGGAAATGAAAAACTGTTTTTT. Translated: CASSLDPGGNEKLFF.

J is TRBJ2-2 and V is TRBV10-3, with 8 bases matching TRBD2. CDR3 length: 17 amino acids. Germline V CDR1 and CDR2: ENHRY, SYGVKD. Trimming at V came to 5 bases and at J to 6 bases, leaving 14 bases not matched to a gene. The CDR3 DNA reads TGTGCCATCAGTCGGGGAGCGGGGGCCATAACACCCGGGGAGCTGTTTTTT. It specifies CAISRGAGAITPGELFF.

This clone was counted once. The chain links TRBV27 to TRBJ1-5; D gene unclear. CDR3 size: 16 residues. Trimming stripped 0 bases from V and 0 bases from J, with 9 bases between. Germline lookup yields CDR1 MNHEY and CDR2 SMNVEV (reference sequence). Written as DNA, the CDR3 is TGTGCCAGCAGTTTATCGTCGGGGATTAGCAATCAGCCCCAGCATTTT. Its translation is CASSLSSGISNQPQHF.

This sequence joins TRBV7-2 and TRBJ1-2, with no clear D. CDR1 and CDR2 from the germline V gene are SGHTA and FQGNSA. V was trimmed by 5 bases and J by 4 bases, leaving 20 bases between them. This CDR3 spans 16 amino acids. CDR3 sequence reads: CASSPRGRDNLYGYTF. DNA for the CDR3: TGTGCCAGCAGCCCGCGAGGAAGAGATAATCTCTATGGCTACACCTTC.

V usage is TRBV7-2 and J usage is TRBJ1-1; D is undetermined. The CDR3 extends over 14 amino acids. V dropped 1 base and J dropped 1 base, with 7 bases sitting between them. The germline CDR1 and CDR2 sequences are SGHTA and FQGNSA. The CDR3 protein is CASSLGFGNTEAFF. The CDR3 nucleotides read TGTGCCAGCAGCTTAGGGTTCGGGAACACTGAAGCTTTCTTT.

This sequence joins TRBV6-5 and TRBJ1-2; D remains unclear. CDR1 and CDR2 from the germline V gene are MNHEY and SVGAGI. The CDR3 runs 15 residues. Trimming pared 4 bases from V and 5 bases from J, leaving 17 bases between. CDR3 sequence (DNA): TGTGCCAGCAGTTCAGGACTCGGGAGGCATTATGGCTACACCTTC. It yields the protein CASSSGLGRHYGYTF.

This rearrangement joins TRBV11-2 to TRBJ2-5, with TRBD1 matching 9 bases. The germline gives CDR1 SGHAT, CDR2 FQNNGV. This CDR3 comprises 14 residues. V lost 3 bases and J lost 9; bases outside the gene matches: 8. The CDR3 spells CASSFPGQGTAQYF. In DNA, the CDR3 is TGTGCCAGCAGCTTTCCGGGACAGGGCACGGCCCAGTACTTC.

The rearrangement joins TRBV15 to TRBJ1-5, with D unresolved. V shed 0 bases and J shed 0 bases, with 12 bases lying between them. The CDR3 totals 17 residues. CDR1 and CDR2 (germline): LNHNV, YYDKDF (reference sequence). The CDR3 coding sequence is TGTGCCACCAGCAGAGATCGTATACAATATAGCAATCAGCCCCAGCATTTT. Translating it yields CATSRDRIQYSNQPQHF.